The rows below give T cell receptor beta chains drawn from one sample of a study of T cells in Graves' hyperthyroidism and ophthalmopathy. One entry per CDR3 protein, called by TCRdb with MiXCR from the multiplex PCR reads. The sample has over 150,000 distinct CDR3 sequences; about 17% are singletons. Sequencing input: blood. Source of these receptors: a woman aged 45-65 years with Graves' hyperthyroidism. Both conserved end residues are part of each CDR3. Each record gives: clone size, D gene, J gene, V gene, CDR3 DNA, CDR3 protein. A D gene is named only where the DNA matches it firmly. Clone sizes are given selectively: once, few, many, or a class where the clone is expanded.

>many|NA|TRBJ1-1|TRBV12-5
TGTGCTAGTGGAGCGACACCCGGCTCCACTGTTGGAGCTTTCTTT
CASGATPGSTVGAFF
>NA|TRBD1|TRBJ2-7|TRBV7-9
TGTGCCAGCAGCCACCGGGACAGGCCGACCTACGAGCAGTACTTC
CASSHRDRPTYEQYF
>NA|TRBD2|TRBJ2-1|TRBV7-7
TGTGCTAGCAGCTTACACCCGGGGGGGAATGAGCAGTTCTTC
CASSLHPGGNEQFF
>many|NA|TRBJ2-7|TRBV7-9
TGTGCCAGCAGCATACAGGACGGTACCTACGAGCAGTACTTC
CASSIQDGTYEQYF
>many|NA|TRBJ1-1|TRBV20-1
TGCAGTGCTAGGTGGGGGGAGACTGAAGCTTTCTTT
CSARWGETEAFF
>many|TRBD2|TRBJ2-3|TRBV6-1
TGTGCCAGCAGTCTAGCGGTCCAAGGGTATACGCAGTATTTT
CASSLAVQGYTQYF
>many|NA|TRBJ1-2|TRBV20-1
TGCAGTGCTAGAGATAGGGGACACAACAACAACTATGGCTACACCTTC
CSARDRGHNNNYGYTF
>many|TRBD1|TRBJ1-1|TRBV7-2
TGTGCCAGCAGCTTCTCGATGAGTGAACAGGGGGCTGAAGCTTTCTTT
CASSFSMSEQGAEAFF
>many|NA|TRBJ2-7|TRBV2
TGTGCCAGCAGTGGCGAGGGGGGGCCCATGTACGAGCAGTACTTC
CASSGEGGPMYEQYF
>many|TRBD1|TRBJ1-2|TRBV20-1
TGCAGTGCAAACCGGGACAGCGGCTACACCTTC
CSANRDSGYTF
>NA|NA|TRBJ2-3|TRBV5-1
TGCGCCAGCAGTCCGAGGGCGGTTAACACAGATACGCAGTATTTT
CASSPRAVNTDTQYF
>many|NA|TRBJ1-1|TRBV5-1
TGCGCCAGCAAGGGGCAGGGTGGTCGGAACACTGAAGCTTTCTTT
CASKGQGGRNTEAFF
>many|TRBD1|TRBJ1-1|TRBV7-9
TGTGCCAGCAGCTTAGGGGGGGACAGGGGATTTGAAGCTTTCTTT
CASSLGGDRGFEAFF